The present T cell receptor beta chain was sequenced within a study of technical replicates of blood from four donors (TCRdb year 2017). As to this clone: Its target antigen remains unknown. Within one base of it there is no much larger clone, and no base qualities were kept.

Receptor amplification or capture employed the immunoSEQ multiplex PCR assay. In TCRdb, the immuneACCESS table is reduced to in-frame sequences with V and J assigned. These tables do not hold every clone; where another copy was compared, an unresolved V gene accounts for under half, and the others remain unexplained. This sample is represented by about 13,000 clones; over 90% of them were singletons. Approximately 7.4% of the sample comes from the top ten. The sequence derives from a human donor in good health. Sequenced input: PBMCs.

Here is the DNA: TGTGCCAGTAGTAGGAGCACCCAAGGCGGGGAGCTGTTTTTT. Translated, it reads CASSRSTQGGELFF. The chain uses TRBV19 and TRBJ2-2; confidence is insufficient to name the D gene. V is pared back by 4 bases and J by 7 bases, with 13 bases lying between the germline termini. Measured from the cysteine to the phenylalanine, the CDR3 is 14 residues long. Only the CDR3 region is kept as DNA, spanning 42 bases read in frame from base 1. Looking up the germline V gene (reference sequence) yields CDR1 LNHDA and CDR2 SQIVND.